A selection of T cell receptor beta chains follows, all from one sample in a study of blood T cell repertoires in COVID-19. The method was immunoSEQ multiplex PCR; TCRdb's version includes in-frame clones alone and lacks a portion of them. The sample has 250,000 to 300,000 clones; around 90% are singletons. The specimen was peripheral blood. The origin of the receptors is a woman in her 50s who had recovered from COVID-19. Both conserved end residues are part of each CDR3. The D gene is left open where the match is weak. Not all rows give a size; the values are once, few, many and, for expanded clones, a class.

.	TRBV21-1	16	TRBJ1-5	.	CASSKDLGQGRQPQHF	TGTGCCAGCAGCAAAGACCTGGGCCAGGGTCGTCAGCCCCAGCATTTT
TRBD1	TRBV2	15	TRBJ1-4	.	CASSQQTGGYEKLFF	TGTGCCAGCAGCCAGCAGACAGGGGGCTATGAAAAACTGTTTTTT
.	TRBV11-1	15	TRBJ2-1	.	CASSQGRGSYNEQFF	TGTGCCAGCAGTCAGGGGAGAGGGTCATACAATGAGCAGTTCTTC
.	TRBV5-4	14	TRBJ1-5	.	CASSLDGKNQPQHF	TGTGCCAGCAGCTTGGACGGTAAGAATCAGCCCCAGCATTTT
.	TRBV20-1	17	TRBJ1-2	.	CSASSGDRRPSNYGYTF	TGCAGTGCTAGTTCTGGAGACAGGAGACCCTCTAACTATGGCTACACCTTC
TRBD1	TRBV30	13	TRBJ1-1	.	CAWRDRVDTEAFF	TGTGCCTGGCGGGACAGGGTGGACACTGAAGCTTTCTTT
TRBD1	TRBV19	15	TRBJ1-5	.	CASSNLGQGGEPQHF	TGTGCCAGTAGTAACCTAGGACAGGGCGGAGAGCCCCAGCATTTT
TRBD2	TRBV7-3	15	TRBJ2-3	.	CASSRAGGSTDTQYF	TGTGCCAGCAGCCGAGCGGGGGGGTCCACAGATACGCAGTATTTT
TRBD2	TRBV5-1	17	TRBJ2-7	.	CASSGKRLAGLRYEQYF	TGCGCCAGCAGCGGAAAACGACTAGCGGGGTTACGCTACGAGCAGTACTTC
.	TRBV5-1	15	TRBJ2-3	.	CASSSGPLGTDTQYF	TGCGCCAGCAGCTCGGGTCCCCTCGGGACAGATACGCAGTATTTT
.	TRBV3-1/TRBV3-2	13	TRBJ1-2	.	CASSQVAGVGYTF	TGTGCCAGCAGCCAAGTGGCCGGGGTTGGCTACACCTTC
.	TRBV10-3	14	TRBJ2-5	.	CAISDPGVQETQYF	TGTGCCATCAGCGATCCAGGGGTCCAAGAGACCCAGTACTTC
TRBD1	TRBV5-1	14	TRBJ1-2	.	CASSSDRAYYGYTF	TGCGCCAGCAGCTCTGACAGGGCCTACTATGGCTACACCTTC
TRBD1	TRBV28	15	TRBJ1-4	.	CASQTYRTGNEKLFF	TGTGCCAGCCAAACTTATAGGACAGGGAATGAAAAACTGTTTTTT
TRBD1	TRBV28	14	TRBJ2-7	.	CASSSPGQPYEQYF	TGTGCCAGCAGTTCCCCGGGACAGCCCTACGAGCAGTACTTC
.	TRBV9	12	TRBJ2-1	.	CASSGDYNEQFF	TGTGCCAGCTCCGGGGACTACAATGAGCAGTTCTTC
TRBD2	TRBV2	13	TRBJ2-3	.	CASSAGLAASQYF	TGTGCCAGCAGTGCGGGACTAGCGGCCTCGCAGTATTTT
.	TRBV19	11	TRBJ2-7	.	CASGGGAEQYF	TGTGCCAGCGGAGGGGGCGCCGAGCAGTACTTC
.	TRBV12-3/TRBV12-4	10	TRBJ1-3	.	CASRRNTIYF	TGTGCCAGCCGGCGGAACACCATATATTTT
.	TRBV4-1	15	TRBJ1-4	.	CASSQASGYDEKLFF	TGCGCCAGCAGCCAAGCGTCAGGGTACGATGAAAAACTGTTTTTT
.	TRBV19	14	TRBJ1-1	few	CASSIGSVSTEAFF	TGTGCCAGTAGTATAGGGTCAGTCAGCACTGAAGCTTTCTTT
.	TRBV5-1	14	TRBJ1-2	.	CASSTQTSNYGYTF	TGCGCCAGCAGCACACAGACGTCAAACTATGGCTACACCTTC
.	TRBV7-2	16	TRBJ1-2	.	CASSFGGGYDNYGYTF	TGTGCCAGCAGCTTTGGCGGCGGGTATGATAACTATGGCTACACCTTC
.	TRBV19	15	TRBJ2-7	.	CASSIIDSATYEQYF	TGTGCCAGTAGTATTATAGACAGCGCGACCTACGAGCAGTACTTC
TRBD1	TRBV6-6	15	TRBJ1-2	few	CASSYPIDRGLGYTF	TGTGCCAGCAGTTACCCTATCGACAGGGGTTTAGGCTACACCTTC
TRBD1	TRBV7-8	17	TRBJ2-1	.	CASTHRGGALSYNEQFF	TGTGCCAGCACCCACCGAGGGGGCGCACTCTCCTACAATGAGCAGTTCTTC
TRBD1	TRBV4-2	15	TRBJ1-4	.	CASSHPGQGGEKLFF	TGTGCCAGCAGCCACCCCGGACAGGGGGGTGAAAAACTGTTTTTT
.	TRBV20-1	11	TRBJ2-5	once	CSAERGETQYF	TGCAGTGCTGAGCGCGGGGAGACCCAGTACTTC
.	TRBV15	13	TRBJ1-4	.	CATSSPDAGKLFF	TGTGCCACCAGCAGCCCGGACGCAGGGAAACTGTTTTTT
.	TRBV6-5	14	TRBJ1-1	.	CASRGGFWWPGAFF	TGTGCCAGCAGGGGGGGGTTTTGGTGGCCAGGGGCTTTCTTT
TRBD1	TRBV27	13	TRBJ1-1	.	CASKLAGGTEAFF	TGTGCCAGCAAGCTCGCAGGGGGGACTGAAGCTTTCTTT
.	TRBV9	13	TRBJ2-7	.	CASSLREGYEQYF	TGTGCCAGCAGCTTACGTGAGGGCTACGAGCAGTACTTC
.	TRBV30	13	TRBJ1-2	once	CAWIGGGVGGYTF	TGTGCCTGGATTGGGGGAGGGGTGGGCGGCTACACCTTC
TRBD1	TRBV3-1/TRBV3-2	20	TRBJ1-1	.	CASSHPRRRTGTRRNTEAFF	TGTGCCAGCAGCCACCCTCGGAGAAGGACAGGGACTCGTCGGAACACTGAAGCTTTCTTT
.	TRBV3-1/TRBV3-2	14	TRBJ2-3	.	CASSQVPFVGTQYF	TGTGCCAGCAGCCAAGTACCCTTTGTCGGTACGCAGTATTTT
TRBD1	TRBV6-2/TRBV6-3	16	TRBJ1-1	.	CASSSPRTGGRAEAFF	TGTGCCAGCAGTTCCCCGAGGACAGGGGGCAGGGCTGAAGCTTTCTTT
.	TRBV19	17	TRBJ1-2	.	CASSIYRAGREDYGYTF	TGTGCCAGTAGTATTTATCGAGCAGGCAGAGAAGACTATGGCTACACCTTC
TRBD1	TRBV7-2	14	TRBJ1-6	.	CASSSIQGWSPLHF	TGTGCCAGCAGCTCGATACAGGGGTGGTCACCCCTCCACTTT
TRBD1	TRBV19	16	TRBJ1-3	.	CASSPGQTGSGNTIYF	TGTGCCAGTAGTCCGGGACAGACCGGCTCTGGAAACACCATATATTTT
.	TRBV7-9	13	TRBJ1-2	.	CASSPLFDYGYTF	TGTGCCAGCAGCCCCCTTTTTGACTATGGCTACACCTTC
.	TRBV5-1	13	TRBJ2-7	.	CASSKTPIYEQYF	TGCGCCAGCAGCAAGACACCTATCTACGAGCAGTACTTC
.	TRBV6-4	15	TRBJ1-2	few	CASSVLGGANYGYTF	TGTGCCAGCAGTGTGCTCGGGGGGGCGAACTATGGCTACACCTTC
.	TRBV30	13	TRBJ1-3	.	CAWASGGGNTIYF	TGTGCCTGGGCCTCGGGGGGTGGAAACACCATATATTTT
.	TRBV29-1	13	TRBJ2-6	.	CSVKRGVWDVLTF	TGCAGCGTTAAAAGAGGAGTATGGGACGTCCTGACTTTC
TRBD1	TRBV6-2/TRBV6-3	15	TRBJ1-6	.	CASSWDRGLASPLHF	TGTGCCAGCAGTTGGGACAGGGGGCTGGCATCACCCCTCCACTTT
TRBD1	TRBV3-1/TRBV3-2	15	TRBJ2-3	.	CASSQGTGGTDTQYF	TGTGCCAGCAGCCAAGGGACAGGGGGCACAGATACGCAGTATTTT
TRBD1	TRBV5-1	15	TRBJ2-2	.	CASSSQGANAGELFF	TGCGCCAGCAGCTCACAGGGGGCGAATGCCGGGGAGCTGTTTTTT
TRBD1	TRBV27	15	TRBJ1-1	.	CASSYGQGADTEAFF	TGTGCCAGCAGTTATGGACAGGGCGCGGACACTGAAGCTTTCTTT
.	TRBV6-2/TRBV6-3	17	TRBJ1-1	few	CASSYPSDPLGNTEAFF	TGTGCCAGCAGTTATCCTAGTGATCCCCTGGGGAACACTGAAGCTTTCTTT
.	TRBV5-6	14	TRBJ1-6	.	CASSLVQGDSPLHF	TGTGCCAGCAGCTTGGTACAGGGTGATTCACCCCTCCACTTT
TRBD1	TRBV5-1	14	TRBJ1-5	.	CASSFGTGNQPQHF	TGCGCCAGCAGCTTTGGGACAGGGAATCAGCCCCAGCATTTT
.	TRBV4-3	18	TRBJ1-1	.	CASSQDPDGEQRMGTAFF	TGCGCCAGCAGCCAAGACCCAGACGGTGAACAGAGAATGGGTACAGCTTTCTTT
TRBD1	TRBV5-5	15	TRBJ2-1	.	CASSFIPGQGYEQFF	TGTGCCAGCAGCTTCATTCCGGGACAGGGGTATGAGCAGTTCTTC
TRBD2	TRBV4-1	18	TRBJ2-1	.	CASSQPSGLAAIYNEQFF	TGCGCCAGCAGCCAACCATCGGGACTAGCGGCAATTTACAATGAGCAGTTCTTC